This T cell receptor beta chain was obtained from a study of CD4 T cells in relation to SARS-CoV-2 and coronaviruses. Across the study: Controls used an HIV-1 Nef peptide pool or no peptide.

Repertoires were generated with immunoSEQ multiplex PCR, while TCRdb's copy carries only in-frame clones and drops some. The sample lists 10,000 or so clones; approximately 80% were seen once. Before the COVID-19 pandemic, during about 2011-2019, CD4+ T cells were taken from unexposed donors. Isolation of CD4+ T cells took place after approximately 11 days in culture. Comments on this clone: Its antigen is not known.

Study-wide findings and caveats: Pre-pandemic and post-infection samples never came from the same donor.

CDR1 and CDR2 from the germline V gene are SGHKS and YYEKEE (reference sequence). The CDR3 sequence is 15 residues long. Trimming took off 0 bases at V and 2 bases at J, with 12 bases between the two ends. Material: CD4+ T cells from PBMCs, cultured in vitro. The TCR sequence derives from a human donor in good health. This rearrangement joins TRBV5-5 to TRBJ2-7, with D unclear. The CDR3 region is CASSLVGTAPYEQYF. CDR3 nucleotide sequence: TGTGCCAGCAGCTTGGTGGGAACAGCCCCCTACGAGCAGTACTTC. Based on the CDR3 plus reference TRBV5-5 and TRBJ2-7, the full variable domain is DAGVTQSPTHLIKTRGQQVTLRCSPISGHKSVSWYQQVLGQGPQFIFQYYEKEERGRGNFPDRFSARQFPNYSSELNVNALLLGDSALYLCASSLVGTAPYEQYFGPGTRLTVT.